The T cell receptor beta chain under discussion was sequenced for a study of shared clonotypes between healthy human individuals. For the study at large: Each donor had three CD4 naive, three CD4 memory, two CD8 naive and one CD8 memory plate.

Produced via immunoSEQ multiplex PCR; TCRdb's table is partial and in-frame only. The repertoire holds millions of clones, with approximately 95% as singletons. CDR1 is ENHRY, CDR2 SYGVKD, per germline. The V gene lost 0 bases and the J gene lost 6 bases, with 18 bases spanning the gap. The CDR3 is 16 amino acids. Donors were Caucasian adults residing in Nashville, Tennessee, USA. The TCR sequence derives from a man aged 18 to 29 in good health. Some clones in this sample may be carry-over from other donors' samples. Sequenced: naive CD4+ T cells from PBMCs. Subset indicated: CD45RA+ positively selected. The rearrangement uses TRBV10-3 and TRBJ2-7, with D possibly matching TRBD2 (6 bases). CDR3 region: CAISESISTGASEQYF. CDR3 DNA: TGTGCCATCAGTGAGTCGATCTCAACGGGAGCTAGCGAGCAGTACTTC.